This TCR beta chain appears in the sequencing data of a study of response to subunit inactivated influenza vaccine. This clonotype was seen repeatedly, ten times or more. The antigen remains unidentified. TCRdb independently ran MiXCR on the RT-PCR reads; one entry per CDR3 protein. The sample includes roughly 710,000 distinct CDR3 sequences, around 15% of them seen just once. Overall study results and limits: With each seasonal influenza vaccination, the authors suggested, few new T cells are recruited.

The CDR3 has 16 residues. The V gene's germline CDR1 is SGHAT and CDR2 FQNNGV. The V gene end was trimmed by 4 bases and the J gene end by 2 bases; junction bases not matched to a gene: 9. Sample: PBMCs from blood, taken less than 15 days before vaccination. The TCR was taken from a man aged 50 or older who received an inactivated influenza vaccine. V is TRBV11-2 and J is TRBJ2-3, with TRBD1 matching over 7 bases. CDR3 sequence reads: CASSSGTGTVTDTQYF. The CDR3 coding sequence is TGTGCCAGCAGCTCAGGGACCGGGACAGTCACAGATACGCAGTATTTT.